The 26 T cell receptor beta chains presented below share a single source sample, sequenced in a study of tumour-infiltrating T cells in Burkitt lymphoma. TCRdb keeps only in-frame clones here, not all; method: immunoSEQ multiplex PCR. The sample consists of roughly 1,500 clones, almost 70% of them appearing once. Input material: tumor tissue. Receptors were obtained from a human donor with diffuse large B-cell lymphoma.

This clone was found a few times. This sequence joins TRBV7-8 and TRBJ2-3; 13 nucleotides agree with TRBD2. This CDR3 spans 16 amino acids. The ends lost 5 bases at V and 1 base at J; junction bases unmatched: 3. Germline lookup yields CDR1 SGHVS and CDR2 FQNEAQ. DNA for the CDR3: TGTGCCAGCAGCCGCGGGACTAGCGGGGGCACAGATACGCAGTATTTT. It codes for CASSRGTSGGTDTQYF. The full variable domain, with the rest looked up from reference TRBV7-8 and TRBJ2-3, is GAGVSQSPRYKVAKRGQDVALRCDPISGHVSLFWYQQALGQGPEFLTYFQNEAQLDKSGLPSDRFFAERPEGSVSTLKIQRTQQEDSAVYLCASSRGTSGGTDTQYFGPGTRLTVL.

This chain uses TRBV6-1 with TRBJ2-6, with D hard to call. Trimming removed 3 bases from V and 0 bases from J, with 6 bases in between. The CDR3 is 15 residues long. Looked up from germline, CDR1 is MNHNS and CDR2 is SASEGT. This chain's CDR3 is CASSDPFSGANVLTF. CDR3 DNA: TGTGCCAGCAGTGACCCTTTCTCTGGGGCCAACGTCCTGACTTTC.

V is TRBV19 and J is TRBJ1-1; D may be TRBD1 (6 bases). This CDR3 region has 15 residues. V lost 1 base and J lost 4, with 13 bases in between. From germline, CDR1 is LNHDA and CDR2 SQIVND (reference sequence). CDR3 residues: CASSIAARGGTEAFF. The CDR3 DNA is TGTGCCAGTAGTATAGCCGCCAGGGGTGGCACTGAAGCTTTCTTT.

The chain employs TRBV15 and TRBJ2-2; D might be TRBD1 (6 bases). CDR1 is LNHNV, CDR2 YYDKDF, per germline (reference sequence). The CDR3 loop spans 13 amino acids. V lost 11 bases, J lost 8 bases, and 18 bases lay in between. CDR3 sequence: CASARGSEGELFF. CDR3 nucleotide sequence: TGTGCCTCTGCAAGGGGGAGTGAAGGGGAGCTGTTTTTT.

Points on this clone: A much larger clone lies a single base off, so this may be a read error. The V gene is TRBV27, the J gene TRBJ2-5; no clear D gene. V was clipped by 7 bases and J by 5 bases, with 20 bases between them. Germline V gene lookup returns CDR1 MNHEY and CDR2 SMNVEV (reference sequence). The CDR3 is 15 residues long. The CDR3 nucleotides are TGTGCCAGCACCCCCCTTGTGGAAGTGGGGGAGACCCAGTACTTC. The encoded protein is CASTPLVEVGETQYF.

The chain is built from TRBV15 and TRBJ2-7, with 7 bases matching TRBD2. Germline lookup yields CDR1 LNHNV and CDR2 YYDKDF (reference sequence). There are 14 residues in the CDR3. The V gene end was trimmed by 1 base and the J gene end by 3 bases; junction bases not matched to a gene: 3. For the CDR3, the DNA is TGTGCCACCAGCAGAGGGGGGGGTCTCTACGAGCAGTACTTC. It specifies CATSRGGGLYEQYF.

The V call is TRBV4-3, the J call TRBJ2-3; no firm D call. V was clipped by 1 base and J by 0 bases, with 8 bases between them. This CDR3 comprises 15 residues. The germline CDR1 and CDR2 sequences are LGHNA and YSLEER. CDR3 loop: CASSQAETSTDTQYF. The CDR3 region has the DNA TGCGCCAGCAGCCAAGCGGAAACGAGCACAGATACGCAGTATTTT.

The rearrangement uses TRBV7-2 and TRBJ1-5; 7 nucleotides align to TRBD1. With V trimmed by 0 bases and J by 3 bases, 2 bases remained unmatched. Germline loops: CDR1 SGHTA, CDR2 FQGNSA. The CDR3 loop spans 15 amino acids. The CDR3 region has the DNA TGTGCCAGCAGCTTAGCTGGGACAGTCAATCAGCCCCAGCATTTT. It is translated as CASSLAGTVNQPQHF.

The chain employs TRBV6-6 and TRBJ1-2; 7 nucleotides agree with TRBD1. The CDR3 runs to 14 residues. Trimming at V came to 6 bases and at J to 4 bases, leaving 8 bases not matched to a gene. Germline values: CDR1 MNHNY, CDR2 SVGAGI (reference sequence). The DNA for the CDR3 is TGTGCCAGCAGCCCGACGGGACAGACCTATGGCTACACCTTC. Encoded protein: CASSPTGQTYGYTF.

J is TRBJ2-1 and V is TRBV13; D could derive from TRBD1 or TRBD2 (5 bases each). V was cut by 7 bases and J by 3 bases, with 10 bases left in between. The CDR3 contains 13 residues. CDR1 is PRHDT, CDR2 FYEKMQ, per germline (reference sequence). The CDR3 spells CASKGRIYNEQFF. The CDR3 DNA reads as TGTGCCAGCAAGGGACGGATCTACAATGAGCAGTTCTTC.

The chain is built from TRBV5-5 and TRBJ2-5, with a possible D match to TRBD1 (6 bases). This CDR3 has 15 residues. Trimming took 4 bases from V and 4 from J, leaving 17 bases between them. CDR1 and CDR2 (germline): SGHKS, YYEKEE (reference sequence). CDR3 amino acids: CASSDGQSKIETQYF. The CDR3 nucleotides are TGTGCCAGCAGCGACGGACAGAGTAAGATAGAGACCCAGTACTTC.

CDR3 in DNA: TGTGCCAGCAGCCCCATCCGGGGGCTAGCGGGCCTAGTGGAGCAGTTCTTC. As protein: CASSPIRGLAGLVEQFF. V and J are TRBV7-2 and TRBJ2-1; 8 positions agree with TRBD2. Trimming took 5 bases from V and 10 from J; bases not matched to a gene: 19. The CDR3 covers 17 residues. CDR1 and CDR2 from the germline V gene are SGHTA and FQGNSA.

On this clone itself: A much larger clonotype is one base distant, so this may be a read error. V gene TRBV19 combines with J gene TRBJ1-4; 7 positions agree with TRBD1. The CDR3 runs to 14 residues. Germline values: CDR1 LNHDA, CDR2 SQIVND (reference sequence). CDR3 sequence: CVSNRGATNEKLFF. In DNA form, the CDR3 reads TGTGTCAGTAACAGGGGAGCAACTAATGAAAAACTGTTTTTT.

The V and J genes are TRBV7-9 and TRBJ2-7; either TRBD1 or TRBD2 may fit D (5 bases each). The CDR3 is 15 residues long. V lost 5 bases and J lost 2, with 16 bases in between. The V gene's germline CDR1 is SEHNR and CDR2 FQNEAQ (reference sequence). The CDR3 region is CASSAIQGRAYEQYF. CDR3 nucleotides: TGTGCCAGCAGCGCCATCCAGGGACGGGCCTACGAGCAGTACTTC.

This clone was counted a single time. The genes are TRBV15 and TRBJ1-1; no reliable D call. This CDR3 is built from 14 residues. The V end lost 8 bases, the J end lost 7 bases, and 20 bases lay between the germline ends. Germline loops: CDR1 LNHNV, CDR2 YYDKDF (reference sequence). CDR3 region: CATAFDYSRDEAFF. The CDR3 bases are TGTGCCACCGCTTTTGACTACTCAAGAGATGAAGCTTTCTTT.

This clone was counted between two and nine times. The V and J genes are TRBV30 and TRBJ1-1; D call uncertain. The CDR3 contains 11 residues. In germline, CDR1 is GTSNPN, CDR2 SVGIG (reference sequence). V dropped 5 bases and J dropped 7 bases, with 11 bases sitting between them. CDR3 protein: CAWERNGEAFF. DNA for the CDR3: TGTGCCTGGGAGAGGAACGGTGAAGCTTTCTTT.

Comment on this clone: This probably arose from a read error, given a far larger clone one base away. Other DNA sequences in this sample translate to the same CDR3. The genes are TRBV28 and TRBJ2-7; D gene ambiguous. Germline loops: CDR1 MDHEN, CDR2 SYDVKM. The CDR3 length is 15 residues. CDR3 sequence (DNA): TGTGCTAGCAGTTTATCCGTAGGCGGAACCTACGAGCAGTACTTC. This gives the protein CASSLSVGGTYEQYF.

In its sample, this clone was seen a few times. The CDR3: CASSRDRVYGYTF. The CDR3 DNA sequence: TGTGCCAGCTCCCGGGACAGGGTCTATGGCTACACCTTC. The chain combines TRBV6-6 with TRBJ1-2, with TRBD1 matching over 9 bases. V lost 8 bases, J lost 4 bases, and 5 bases stayed unmatched. Germline V gene sequence: CDR1 MNHNY, CDR2 SVGAGI (reference sequence). The CDR3 runs 13 residues.

This chain connects TRBV28 to TRBJ1-2; D is undetermined. This CDR3 region has 15 residues. The V end lost 2 bases, the J end lost 8 bases, and 18 bases lay between the germline ends. Germline CDR1 and CDR2: MDHEN and SYDVKM. The CDR3 sequence is CASSLSRRLERGYTF. The CDR3 region has the DNA TGTGCCAGCAGTTTAAGCAGACGATTGGAGCGAGGCTACACCTTC.

V and J are TRBV4-1 and TRBJ2-3; 10 bases align to TRBD2. V shed 2 bases, J shed 2 bases, and the junction held 7 bases outside the gene matches. The germline CDR1 and CDR2 sequences are MGHRA and YSYEKL. The CDR3 runs 17 residues. The CDR3 here is CASSQRLAGSSTDTQYF. CDR3 coding DNA: TGCGCCAGCAGCCAAAGACTAGCGGGTTCCTCCACAGATACGCAGTATTTT.

The chain couples TRBV28 to TRBJ1-2; D not certain. In germline, CDR1 is MDHEN, CDR2 SYDVKM. The CDR3 is 11 amino acids. V was shortened by 7 bases and J by 8 bases, with 11 bases between the two germline ends. The CDR3 DNA is TGTGCCAGCACCTCCGCTAAAGGCTACACCTTC. Translated: CASTSAKGYTF.

This rearrangement joins TRBV6-6 to TRBJ1-1; D uncertain. The CDR3 runs 15 residues. The germline CDR1 and CDR2 sequences are MNHNY and SVGAGI (reference sequence). V gave up 2 bases and J gave up 1 base, with 11 bases separating them. CDR3 loop: CASSYHGDQNTEAFF. The CDR3 DNA reads as TGTGCCAGCAGTTACCACGGAGACCAGAACACTGAAGCTTTCTTT.

V and J are TRBV19 and TRBJ2-7, with 9 bases matching TRBD1. The CDR3 totals 15 residues. CDR1 and CDR2 (germline): LNHDA, SQIVND (reference sequence). J gave up 4 bases and V 4 bases, and 8 bases lay outside the gene matches. This chain's CDR3 is CASSRGTGRGYEQYF. CDR3 DNA sequence: TGTGCCAGTAGTAGAGGGACAGGGCGAGGATACGAGCAGTACTTC.

For this clone: This sample includes further DNA sequences coding for the same CDR3. This chain connects TRBV7-9 to TRBJ2-2; 9 nucleotides agree with TRBD1. Germline-derived CDR1 and CDR2 are SEHNR and FQNEAQ (reference sequence). V lost 5 bases and J lost 0; bases outside the gene matches: 4. This CDR3 contains 16 residues. CDR3 loop: CASSPRDRANTGELFF. As DNA, the CDR3 is TGTGCCAGCAGCCCCCGGGACAGGGCGAACACCGGGGAGCTGTTTTTT.

The chain joins TRBV2 to TRBJ2-7; D uncertain. Between the trimmed V and J ends, which lost 10 bases and 4 bases, there was a span of 14 bases. Germline assignment: CDR1 SNHLY and CDR2 FYNNEI. The CDR3 is made up of 12 amino acids. This chain's CDR3 is CAIGGLQYEQYF. The DNA of the CDR3 is TGTGCCATTGGTGGGCTTCAATACGAGCAGTACTTC.

This chain joins TRBV7-9 and TRBJ1-1, with D perhaps TRBD1 (5 bases). The CDR3 runs 16 residues. Trimming took 5 bases from V and 0 from J, leaving 16 bases between them. Germline V gives CDR1 SEHNR, CDR2 FQNEAQ (reference sequence). The CDR3 coding sequence is TGTGCCAGCAGCCGGTCGAGACAGAGAATGAACACTGAAGCTTTCTTT. It translates to CASSRSRQRMNTEAFF.